The entry below gives a single T cell receptor beta chain sequence along with its context. TCRdb's table, derived via immunoSEQ multiplex PCR, lists solely in-frame clones and lacks some. The sample includes a few hundred thousand clones, around 92% of them seen just once. These data are taken from a study of blood T cell repertoires in COVID-19. At the level of the study: PBMCs, B-cell-depleted T cells, or T cells provided the cDNA or gDNA that made up the material.

This TCR was sampled from a woman aged 25-40 years with COVID-19, enrolled during active disease. What was sequenced was peripheral blood.

DNA for the CDR3: TGTGCCAGCAGTGAATTCGGCGCGGCGGCCTATGGCTACACCTTC. Translation: CASSEFGAAAYGYTF. This chain joins TRBV25-1 and TRBJ1-2; no clear D. CDR3 length: 15 residues. Trimming pared 1 base from V and 4 bases from J, leaving 13 bases between. Germline V gene data show CDR1 as MGHDK and CDR2 as SYGVNS.